A selection of T cell receptor beta chains follows, all from one sample in a study of OX40 agonist ivuxolimab in advanced cancers. Repertoires were generated with immunoSEQ multiplex PCR, while TCRdb's copy carries only in-frame clones and drops some. This sample yields around 66,000 clones, of which about four fifths are seen a single time; approximately 4.8% belongs to the top ten. The material was CD4+ or CD8+ T cells sorted from blood, obtained in a trial of the OX40 agonist ivuxolimab. The receptors here all came from an adult with an advanced solid tumor such as melanoma, head and neck, liver or kidney cancer. Each CDR3 is given without its conserved first and last residue.

cdr3_length j_call v_call cdr3_aa
13 TRBJ2-7 TRBV6-1 ASSEAPSGPYEQY
11 TRBJ1-1 TRBV2 ASTRQDSTEAF
14 TRBJ1-3 TRBV27 ASSLTGVSTGNTIY
17 TRBJ2-2 TRBV5-1 ASSLVRGRSWDSTGELF
11 TRBJ1-2 TRBV29-1 SVATGGNYGYT
9 TRBJ1-3 TRBV28 ASSFQGSGH
13 TRBJ1-5 TRBV19 ASKEMDRGYQPQH
12 TRBJ1-1 TRBV7-9 ASLKSGLNTEAF
14 TRBJ2-3 TRBV18 ASSLSRGAGKDTQY
13 TRBJ2-1 TRBV7-3 ASSLYPGATTEQF
15 TRBJ1-2 TRBV5-1 ASSLLGVPLANYGYT
13 TRBJ1-2 TRBV6-5 ASSIQGRRFHGYT
13 TRBJ1-2 TRBV7-6 ASSLGQGTVFGYT
13 TRBJ1-2 TRBV18 ASSPQTGGYYGYT
13 TRBJ2-3 TRBV27 ASGRWDTSTDTQY
13 TRBJ1-2 TRBV19 ASSIALQGSYGYT
13 TRBJ2-1 TRBV5-1 ASSLTTSGVNEQF
14 TRBJ2-7 TRBV18 ASSPSPPAGAYEQY
12 TRBJ1-2 TRBV18 ASSPRAGNYGYT
11 TRBJ2-7 TRBV27 ASSARQANEQY
12 TRBJ1-2 TRBV7-2 ASSLGDLAWGYT
12 TRBJ2-2 TRBV11-3 ASSYGRNTGELF
12 TRBJ1-1 TRBV14 ASSPRAGLTEAF
12 TRBJ1-1 TRBV7-2 ASSRGGQGTEAF
12 TRBJ2-7 TRBV29-1 SVAPGQGAGEQY
11 TRBJ2-7 TRBV7-9 ASSQGVRYEQY
11 TRBJ2-7 TRBV11-2 ASSSDRGYEQY
14 TRBJ1-5 TRBV19 ASSSGTGSSNQPQH
15 TRBJ1-4 TRBV4-1 ASSQDRGRAANEKLF
14 TRBJ2-4 TRBV28 ASSLFRGGPKNIQY
11 TRBJ2-5 TRBV2 ASSRTERETQY
11 TRBJ2-7 TRBV5-5 ASSLQGPYEQY
12 TRBJ1-6 TRBV7-2 ASSLSSYNSPLH
13 TRBJ2-1 TRBV5-1 ASSSTGVSYNEQF
10 TRBJ1-2 TRBV6-1 ASSDRDGGYT
15 TRBJ2-2 TRBV13 ASSYPRGGAYTGELF
12 TRBJ1-1 TRBV5-6 ASSPVGRNTEAF